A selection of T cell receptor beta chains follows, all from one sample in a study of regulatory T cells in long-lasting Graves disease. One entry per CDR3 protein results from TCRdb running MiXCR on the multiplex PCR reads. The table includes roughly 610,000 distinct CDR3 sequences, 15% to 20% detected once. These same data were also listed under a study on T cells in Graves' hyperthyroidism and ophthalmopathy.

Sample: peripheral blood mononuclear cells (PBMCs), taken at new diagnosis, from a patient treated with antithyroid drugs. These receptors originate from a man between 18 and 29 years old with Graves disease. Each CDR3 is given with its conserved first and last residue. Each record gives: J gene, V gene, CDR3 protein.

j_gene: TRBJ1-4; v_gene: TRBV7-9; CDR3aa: CASSSGNGKLFF
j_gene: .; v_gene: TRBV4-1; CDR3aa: CASSQTGLTYEQYF
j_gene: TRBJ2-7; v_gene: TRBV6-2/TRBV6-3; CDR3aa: CASSRSGSLYEQYF
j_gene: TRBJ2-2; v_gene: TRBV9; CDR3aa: CASSERGRGRSTGELFF
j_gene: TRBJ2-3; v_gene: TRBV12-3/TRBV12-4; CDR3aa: CASSFGTGMGTDTQYF
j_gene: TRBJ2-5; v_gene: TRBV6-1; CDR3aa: CASSQGLAGFPQGETQYF
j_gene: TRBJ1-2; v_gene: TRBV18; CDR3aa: CASSPPEGAYGYTF
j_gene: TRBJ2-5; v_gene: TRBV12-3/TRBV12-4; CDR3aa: CASSLTGQGARETQYF
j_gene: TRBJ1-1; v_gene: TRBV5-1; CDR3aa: CASSAGRENTEAFF
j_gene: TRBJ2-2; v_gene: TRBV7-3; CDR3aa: CASSLTGQGNTGELFF
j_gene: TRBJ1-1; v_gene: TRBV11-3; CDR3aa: CASSQGVYTEAFF
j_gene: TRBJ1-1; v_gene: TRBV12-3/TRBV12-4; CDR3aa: CASSPGEGAFF
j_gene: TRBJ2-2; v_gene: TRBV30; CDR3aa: CAWGGQANTGELFF
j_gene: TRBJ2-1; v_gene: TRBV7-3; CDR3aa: CASSPSGSLDEQFF
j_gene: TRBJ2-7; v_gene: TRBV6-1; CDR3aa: CASSQERQRAYEQYF
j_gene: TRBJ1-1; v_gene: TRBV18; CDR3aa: CASSPPVTAEAFF
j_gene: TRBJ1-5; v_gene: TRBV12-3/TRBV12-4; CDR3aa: CASSLLGTGLNQPQHF
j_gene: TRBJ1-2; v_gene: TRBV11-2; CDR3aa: CASSLGGTGGAGYGYTF
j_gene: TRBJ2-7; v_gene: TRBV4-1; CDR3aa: CASSPGGLAGPYEQYF
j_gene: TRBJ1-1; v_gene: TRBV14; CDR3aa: CASSQDRMRSKAFF
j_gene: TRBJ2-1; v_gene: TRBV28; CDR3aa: CASSLLHRLNEQFF
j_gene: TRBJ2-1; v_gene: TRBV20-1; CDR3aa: CSARATGYNEQFF
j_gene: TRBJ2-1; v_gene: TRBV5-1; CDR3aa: CASSPKPGSGRDEQFF
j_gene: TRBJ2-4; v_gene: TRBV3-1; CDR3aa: CASSSREGGTFGKNIQYF
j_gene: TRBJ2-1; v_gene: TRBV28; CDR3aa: CASGASDNEQFF
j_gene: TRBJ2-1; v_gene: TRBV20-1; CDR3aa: CSAAGAGNNEQFF
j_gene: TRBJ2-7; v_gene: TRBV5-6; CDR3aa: CASSSVVAVSSYEQYF